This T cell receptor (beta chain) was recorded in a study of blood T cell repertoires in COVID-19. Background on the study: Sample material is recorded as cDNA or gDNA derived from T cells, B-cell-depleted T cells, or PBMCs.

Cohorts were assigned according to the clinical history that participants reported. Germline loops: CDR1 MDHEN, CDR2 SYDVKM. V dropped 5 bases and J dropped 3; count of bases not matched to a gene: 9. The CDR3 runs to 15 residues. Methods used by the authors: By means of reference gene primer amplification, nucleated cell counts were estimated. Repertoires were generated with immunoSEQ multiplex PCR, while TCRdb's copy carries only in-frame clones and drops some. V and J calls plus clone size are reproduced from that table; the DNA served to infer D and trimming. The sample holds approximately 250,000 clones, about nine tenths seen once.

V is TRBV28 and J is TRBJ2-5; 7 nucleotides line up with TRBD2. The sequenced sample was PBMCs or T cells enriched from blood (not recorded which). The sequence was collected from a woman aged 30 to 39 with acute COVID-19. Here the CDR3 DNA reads TGTGCCAGCAGTACCCCGAGACTAGCCGAAGAGACCCAGTACTTC. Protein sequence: CASSTPRLAEETQYF.